This entry describes one T cell receptor (beta chain). This entry belongs to a study of blood T cell repertoires in COVID-19. Study-level background: Acute and convalescent COVID-19 samples came from the United States, Italy and Spain. Sample material is recorded as cDNA or gDNA derived from T cells, B-cell-depleted T cells, or PBMCs.

In the study's own analysis: Reference gene primer amplification yielded estimated nucleated cell counts. Clones were sequenced by immunoSEQ multiplex PCR, and TCRdb holds only the in-frame ones, with some missing. V and J calls and clone size are copied from that table; D and trimming were computed from the DNA. The profile shows 25,000 to 30,000 clones, roughly three quarters of them singletons. The CDR3 is 15 amino acids. CDR1 SGHAT and CDR2 FQDESV come from the germline V gene (reference sequence). Trimming took 4 bases from V and 1 from J, leaving 13 bases between them. The chain joins TRBV11-1 to TRBJ2-5; weak D call: TRBD2 (6 bases). The sample comprised peripheral blood. This TCR derives from a man aged 70 or older with acute or convalescent COVID-19. The CDR3 is CASSYSSTSQETQYF. CDR3 bases: TGTGCCAGCAGCTATTCCTCGACTAGCCAAGAGACCCAGTACTTC.